Below are 23 T cell receptor beta chains sequenced from a single sample in a study of T cells after yellow fever vaccination. TCRdb processed the 5' RACE reads anew with MiXCR; each CDR3 protein has one entry. The sample shows 170,000 or so distinct CDR3 sequences, over 7% of them seen only once. The material was CD8+ T cells sorted from PBMCs, obtained 45 days after the yellow fever booster vaccination. These receptors came from a man aged 18-30 years who received the YFV17D yellow fever vaccine.

This rearrangement joins TRBV7-9 to TRBJ1-2, with no clear D. This CDR3 is 13 amino acids long. Trimming removed 5 bases at V and 4 bases at J, with 11 bases between. The germline V gene has CDR1 SEHNR and CDR2 FQNEAQ (reference sequence). The CDR3 DNA is TGTGCCAGCAGCCGGGATGTCACCTATGGCTACACCTTC. Its translation: CASSRDVTYGYTF.

This clonotype was observed many times. The CDR3 nucleotides are TGTGCCAGCAGTCCGGACGAAAAAGAGACCCAGTACTTC. This gives the protein CASSPDEKETQYF. This rearrangement joins TRBV6-2 or TRBV6-3 to TRBJ2-5; unclear D gene. Germline-derived CDR1 and CDR2 are MNHEY and SVGEGT. V was pared by 5 bases and J by 3 bases, with 10 bases between. This CDR3 is built from 13 residues.

The chain has TRBV5-5 and TRBJ2-6; D uncertain. V gave up 2 bases and J gave up 0 bases, with 6 bases separating them. Germline CDR1 is SGHKS and CDR2 is YYEKEE (reference sequence). The CDR3 covers 15 residues. Here the CDR3 reads CASSFLRSGANVLTF. CDR3 coding DNA: TGTGCCAGCAGCTTTCTACGCTCTGGGGCCAACGTCCTGACTTTC.

This clonotype has only a few counts. This chain connects TRBV19 to TRBJ1-5; a weak D match, TRBD1 (5 bases). V was shortened by 3 bases and J by 4 bases, with 10 bases between the two germline ends. Germline assignment: CDR1 LNHDA and CDR2 SQIVND (reference sequence). The CDR3 is 14 residues long. The CDR3 DNA is TGTGCCAGTAGTATCGGGGGATGGAATCAGCCCCAGCATTTT. Its protein is CASSIGGWNQPQHF.

This clonotype was recorded many times. The genes are TRBV20-1 and TRBJ2-1, with a tentative D call TRBD1 (6 bases). This CDR3 is 16 amino acids long. Trimming pared 2 bases from V and 0 bases from J, leaving 14 bases between. Germline lookup yields CDR1 DFQATT and CDR2 SNEGSKA (reference sequence). In DNA form, the CDR3 reads TGCAGTGCTAGACCCCTAGACAGGATCTCCTACAATGAGCAGTTCTTC. Its protein product is CSARPLDRISYNEQFF.

This clonotype occurred a few times. The CDR3 loop is CASAGEKLFF. Here the CDR3 DNA reads TGTGCTAGTGCCGGGGAAAAACTGTTTTTT. The genes are TRBV12-5 and TRBJ1-4, with D unclear. Germline V lookup: CDR1 LGHNT, CDR2 FRNRAP. The CDR3 is 10 amino acids. Trimming took off 7 bases at V and 8 bases at J, with 5 bases between the two ends.

This clonotype was counted only a few times. The CDR3 protein is CASSNLRGQGEQYF. DNA of the CDR3: TGTGCCAGCTCCAACCTCCGGGGGCAGGGAGAGCAGTACTTC. The chain recombines TRBV7-8 with TRBJ2-7; D might be TRBD1 or TRBD2, each matching 6 bases. This CDR3 contains 14 residues. Germline CDR1 SGHVS, CDR2 FQNEAQ. With 8 bases removed from V and 7 bases from J, the gap between germline ends came to 21 bases.

The chain recombines TRBV27 with TRBJ1-6; weak D call: TRBD1 (6 bases). The CDR3 contains 14 residues. The V gene lost 3 bases and the J gene lost 9 bases, with 12 bases spanning the gap. The germline gives CDR1 MNHEY, CDR2 SMNVEV (reference sequence). CDR3 DNA sequence: TGTGCCAGCAGTTTCAGGGGCGACGGTTCACCCCTCCACTTT. Its translation is CASSFRGDGSPLHF.

This clonotype has more than one count but fewer than ten. The chain uses TRBV7-9 and TRBJ2-2; D remains ambiguous. The CDR3 has 16 residues. Deletions cut 3 bases from V and 7 bases from J, with 18 bases between. From germline, CDR1 is SEHNR and CDR2 FQNEAQ (reference sequence). This CDR3 reads CASSLSSSGLGGELFF. As DNA, the CDR3 is TGTGCCAGCAGCTTGTCCTCTAGTGGGCTCGGCGGGGAGCTGTTTTTT.

Only a few counts were recorded for this clonotype. This CDR3 reads CASSYGQTFEAFF. The CDR3 nucleotides read TGTGCCAGCAGTTACGGACAGACCTTTGAAGCTTTCTTT. V is TRBV11-2 and J is TRBJ1-1, with a tentative D call TRBD1 (6 bases). Trimming left V 6 bases short and J 7 bases short, with 15 bases between. The CDR3 extends over 13 amino acids. The germline V gene has CDR1 SGHAT and CDR2 FQNNGV. The full variable domain, completed using reference TRBV11-2 and TRBJ1-1, is EAGVAQSPRYKIIEKRQSVAFWCNPISGHATLYWYQQILGQGPKLLIQFQNNGVVDDSQLPKDRFSAERLKGVDSTLKIQPAKLEDSAVYLCASSYGQTFEAFFGQGTRLTVV.

The V gene is TRBV5-1, the J gene TRBJ2-7; a possible D gene is TRBD2 (6 bases). The CDR3 length is 17 residues. Per germline, CDR1 SGHRS and CDR2 YFSETQ. V lost 3 bases, J lost 7 bases, and 26 bases lay in between. The chain's CDR3 is CASSWGTWTGKLGEQYF. CDR3 bases: TGCGCCAGCAGCTGGGGGACTTGGACGGGGAAGTTAGGGGAGCAGTACTTC.

The V call is TRBV19, the J call TRBJ2-1; 7 bases fit TRBD2. The CDR3 covers 18 residues. Germline-derived CDR1 and CDR2 are LNHDA and SQIVND (reference sequence). V shed 0 bases and J 8 bases; nucleotides not matched to a gene: 16. CDR3 DNA sequence: TGTGCCAGTAGTATAGATCTATTGGGAGGGCACTCAGGCGATGAGCAGTTCTTC. This codes for CASSIDLLGGHSGDEQFF.

This clonotype was seen only a few times. The chain couples TRBV7-2 to TRBJ1-5; D gene ambiguous. The V gene's germline CDR1 is SGHTA and CDR2 FQGNSA. Between the trimmed V and J ends, which lost 1 base and 7 bases, there was a span of 11 bases. The CDR3 spans 14 residues. The CDR3, as DNA: TGTGCCAGCAGCTTAGAGGTATCCTACCAGCCCCAGCATTTT. Its translation: CASSLEVSYQPQHF.

This clonotype turned up a few times. The rearrangement joins TRBV12-3 or TRBV12-4 to TRBJ1-1, with 9 nucleotides matching TRBD1. This CDR3 region has 15 residues. V gave up 5 bases and J gave up 6 bases; unmatched junction bases: 10. In DNA form, the CDR3 reads TGTGCCAGCAGTCCATCGGGACAGGGATTTCCTGAAGCTTTCTTT. It translates to CASSPSGQGFPEAFF.

This clonotype was recorded a few times. The rearrangement links TRBV7-9 to TRBJ1-6; 7 bases match TRBD1. This CDR3 spans 13 amino acids. V lost 7 bases, J lost 11 bases, and 8 bases stayed unmatched. Germline CDR1 reads SEHNR; CDR2 reads FQNEAQ (reference sequence). The chain's CDR3 is CASNQGGETPLHF. The CDR3 DNA is TGTGCCAGCAACCAGGGGGGGGAAACACCCCTCCACTTT.

This clonotype turned up a few times. The chain recombines TRBV15 with TRBJ2-5; possible D gene TRBD1, 6 bases. CDR3 size: 14 residues. Looked up from germline, CDR1 is LNHNV and CDR2 is YYDKDF (reference sequence). V was clipped by 0 bases and J by 3 bases, with 8 bases between them. The CDR3 is CATSREDRKETQYF. For the CDR3, the DNA is TGTGCCACCAGCAGAGAGGACAGAAAAGAGACCCAGTACTTC.

This clonotype turned up a few times. The chain joins TRBV5-1 to TRBJ1-4; TRBD1 aligns across 11 bases. Germline trimming cut 1 base from V and 8 bases from J; bases unmatched to any gene: 7. Germline V gives CDR1 SGHRS, CDR2 YFSETQ. CDR3 length: 16 amino acids. CDR3 sequence (DNA): TGCGCCAGCAGCTTGTCCCCGGGACAGGGGGACGAAAAACTGTTTTTT. This encodes CASSLSPGQGDEKLFF. The full variable domain, rest sourced from reference TRBV5-1 and TRBJ1-4, is KAGVTQTPRYLIKTRGQQVTLSCSPISGHRSVSWYQQTPGQGLQFLFEYFSETQRNKGNFPGRFSGRQFSNSRSEMNVSTLELGDSALYLCASSLSPGQGDEKLFFGSGTQLSVL.

The rearrangement uses TRBV25-1 and TRBJ1-4, with a tentative D call TRBD1 (6 bases). The V gene lost 7 bases and the J gene lost 8 bases, with 17 bases spanning the gap. Germline V gene lookup returns CDR1 MGHDK and CDR2 SYGVNS. The CDR3 contains 14 residues. The CDR3 DNA follows: TGTGCCAGCACCGAGGACAGTGGGTTCGAAAAACTGTTTTTT. As protein: CASTEDSGFEKLFF.

Only a few counts were recorded for this clonotype. This chain links TRBV4-1 with TRBJ1-1; the D gene is possibly TRBD1 (6 bases). Germline CDR1 MGHRA, CDR2 YSYEKL. This CDR3 comprises 15 residues. The V gene lost 4 bases and the J gene lost 2 bases, with 14 bases spanning the gap. CDR3 region: CASSLLIQGNTEAFF. In DNA form, the CDR3 reads TGCGCCAGCAGCCTACTGATACAGGGAAACACTGAAGCTTTCTTT.

This clonotype was observed a few times. V is TRBV5-6 and J is TRBJ2-7; D not resolved. Trimming pared 1 base from V and 0 bases from J, leaving 8 bases between. In germline, CDR1 is SGHDT, CDR2 YYEEEE. The CDR3 is 14 residues long. CDR3 sequence: CASSLSLISYEQYV. CDR3 nucleotide sequence: TGTGCCAGCAGCTTGAGCCTTATCTCCTACGAGCAGTACGTC.

The rearrangement links TRBV25-1 to TRBJ2-3, with D perhaps TRBD1 or TRBD2 (6 bases each). The germline V and J ends were trimmed by 4 bases and 1 base, with 21 bases remaining between them. Germline V gene sequence: CDR1 MGHDK, CDR2 SYGVNS. The CDR3 consists of 18 residues. CDR3 nucleotide sequence: TGTGCCAGCAGTGGCAGAGGAGGGGGATCCTGGGGCACAGATACGCAGTATTTT. This gives the protein CASSGRGGGSWGTDTQYF.

V is TRBV9 and J is TRBJ2-3, with D unresolved. Germline CDR1 and CDR2: SGDLS and YYNGEE. V shed 0 bases and J shed 6 bases, with 14 bases lying between them. CDR3 length equals 15 residues. As DNA, the CDR3 is TGTGCCAGCAGCGTAGTCCAGGCGACCCTGGATACGCAGTATTTT. Translating gives CASSVVQATLDTQYF.

The sample holds many counts of this clonotype. The rearrangement joins TRBV2 to TRBJ2-3, with 9 bases fitting TRBD2. Germline CDR1 is SNHLY and CDR2 is FYNNEI. Unmatched junction bases numbered 0, after V lost 8 bases and J lost 9 bases. The CDR3 loop spans 10 amino acids. The DNA of the CDR3 is TGTGCCAGCGCGGGGGGGACGCAGTATTTT. Translation: CASAGGTQYF.